Listed here are 20 T cell receptor beta chains from one sample, sequenced in a study of cytomegalovirus exposure and HLA in healthy donors. In the PCR, 60 Vbeta and 13 Jbeta primers were used. Sequenced by immunoSEQ multiplex PCR; TCRdb stores in-frame clones only, minus some. The table has 200,000 to 250,000 clones, 80% to 85% seen once; the top ten hold about 3%. Sequencing used PBMCs. The source is a woman aged 40 to 50 in good health and CMV-seronegative.

The rearrangement uses TRBV2 and TRBJ2-3; unclear D gene. V lost 7 bases, J lost 2 bases, and 19 bases lay in between. Germline CDR1 reads SNHLY; CDR2 reads FYNNEI. This CDR3 comprises 16 residues. The CDR3 loop is CASTLGRIMDTDTQYF. CDR3 nucleotides: TGTGCCAGCACCCTGGGCCGCATTATGGACACAGATACGCAGTATTTT.

This rearrangement joins TRBV11-2 to TRBJ2-7; 12 bases line up with TRBD2. This CDR3 is 15 amino acids long. Per germline, CDR1 SGHAT and CDR2 FQNNGV. The junction had 4 bases not matched to a gene; V was cut back by 6 bases and J by 1 base. CDR3 region: CASRMTSGGSYEQYF. The CDR3 region has the DNA TGTGCCAGCAGGATGACTAGCGGGGGTTCCTACGAGCAGTACTTC.

The gene calls are TRBV27 and TRBJ1-2; TRBD1 agrees at 8 bases. Germline V lookup: CDR1 MNHEY, CDR2 SMNVEV (reference sequence). CDR3 size: 18 residues. V was clipped by 4 bases and J by 3 bases; unmatched bases: 16. CDR3 loop: CASSSYGPPGQEDYGYTF. CDR3 bases: TGTGCCAGCAGTTCATATGGGCCTCCGGGACAGGAGGACTATGGCTACACCTTC.

The chain couples TRBV5-5 to TRBJ1-5; the D is unclear. The ends were cut back, 4 bases at V and 3 bases at J, with 11 bases in the middle. Germline lookup yields CDR1 SGHKS and CDR2 YYEKEE (reference sequence). This CDR3 contains 14 residues. The CDR3 DNA reads TGTGCCAGCAGCCCCTACGGGGACAATCAGCCCCAGCATTTT. This gives the protein CASSPYGDNQPQHF.

The count of this clone is one. The rearrangement links TRBV7-3 to TRBJ2-5; TRBD1 agrees at 9 bases. This CDR3 region has 15 residues. Germline-derived CDR1 and CDR2 are SGHTA and FQGTGA. J gave up 2 bases and V 5 bases, and 6 bases lay outside the gene matches. CDR3 residues: CASSPRGTGQETQYF. As DNA, the CDR3 is TGTGCCAGCAGCCCTAGGGGGACAGGGCAAGAGACCCAGTACTTC. The full variable domain, completed using reference TRBV7-3 and TRBJ2-5, is GAGVSQTPSNKVTEKGKYVELRCDPISGHTALYWYRQSLGQGPEFLIYFQGTGAADDSGLPNDRFFAVRPEGSVSTLKIQRTERGDSAVYLCASSPRGTGQETQYFGPGTRLLVL.

The table lists this clone with a few counts. This sequence joins TRBV11-2 and TRBJ2-5; TRBD1 matches 8 bases. Trimming at V came to 2 bases and at J to 5 bases, leaving 13 bases not matched to a gene. The V gene's germline CDR1 is SGHAT and CDR2 FQNNGV. There are 17 residues in the CDR3. The CDR3 sequence: CASSLRQGSILRETQYF. The DNA of the CDR3 is TGTGCCAGCAGCTTAAGACAGGGGTCTATCCTGCGGGAGACCCAGTACTTC.

This clone has just a few counts. V is TRBV5-4 and J is TRBJ2-7; 7 nucleotides align to TRBD1. The length of the CDR3 is 13 residues. With 4 bases clipped from V and 1 base from J, the junction kept 2 bases outside the gene matches. CDR1 is SGHNT, CDR2 YYREEE, per germline (reference sequence). The CDR3 spells CASSPGQSYEQYF. In nucleotides, the CDR3 is TGTGCCAGCAGCCCGGGACAGTCCTACGAGCAGTACTTC.

This clone was seen only a few times. The chain carries TRBV5-4 and TRBJ2-7; D gene ambiguous. With 2 bases removed from V and 6 bases from J, the gap between germline ends came to 9 bases. Germline V gene sequence: CDR1 SGHNT, CDR2 YYREEE (reference sequence). This CDR3 comprises 12 residues. Written as DNA, the CDR3 is TGTGCCAGCAGCTTTGGATCGGGCGAGCAGTACTTC. Translating gives CASSFGSGEQYF.

In regard to this clone: One end of the junction fails to match germline, which may point to a read error. V usage is TRBV9 and J usage is TRBJ2-1, with D tentatively TRBD1 (5 bases). The CDR3 runs 13 residues. Germline CDR1 reads SGDLS; CDR2 reads YYNGEE. The CDR3 loop is CAGSVAGFDEQFF. The CDR3 region has the DNA TGTGCCGGCAGCGTAGCAGGGTTCGATGAGCAGTTCTTC.

In DNA, the CDR3 is TGTGCCAGCAGAGCGACTAGCGGGAAGAACGGGGAGCTGTTTTTT. Its protein is CASRATSGKNGELFF. The chain carries TRBV2 and TRBJ2-2, with 11 bases identical to TRBD2. The CDR3 covers 15 residues. V lost 6 bases to trimming and J lost 7 bases; unmatched junction nucleotides: 7. Germline loops: CDR1 SNHLY, CDR2 FYNNEI.

This chain joins TRBV7-3 and TRBJ1-1; the D gene is possibly TRBD1 (6 bases). CDR1 SGHTA and CDR2 FQGTGA come from the germline V gene. The CDR3 length is 15 residues. Trimming took 5 bases from V and 3 from J, leaving 16 bases between them. In DNA, the CDR3 is TGTGCCAGCAGCCCCGGGGCAGGGGAGTACACTGAAGCTTTCTTT. Translation: CASSPGAGEYTEAFF.

The chain has TRBV19 and TRBJ2-2; no clear D. V was trimmed by 0 bases and J by 6 bases, leaving 5 bases between them. The CDR3 has 13 amino acids. Per the germline V gene, CDR1 is LNHDA and CDR2 is SQIVND (reference sequence). The CDR3 is CASSIEQPGELFF. CDR3 DNA: TGTGCCAGTAGTATAGAACAGCCCGGGGAGCTGTTTTTT.

The rearrangement links TRBV19 to TRBJ2-1; D is undetermined. This CDR3 spans 12 amino acids. Trimming removed 3 bases at V and 7 bases at J, with 7 bases between. Germline V gene data show CDR1 as LNHDA and CDR2 as SQIVND (reference sequence). The chain's CDR3 is CASSMGLNEQFF. As DNA, the CDR3 is TGTGCCAGTAGTATGGGCCTGAATGAGCAGTTCTTC.

The gene calls are TRBV9 and TRBJ2-2, with D possibly matching TRBD2 (5 bases). The germline V and J ends were trimmed by 1 base and 0 bases, with 7 bases remaining between them. The CDR3 runs 15 residues. Germline V gene sequence: CDR1 SGDLS, CDR2 YYNGEE. The CDR3 bases are TGTGCCAGCAGCGTAATGGGAGCGAACACCGGGGAGCTGTTTTTT. Its translation is CASSVMGANTGELFF. The full variable domain, completed using reference TRBV9 and TRBJ2-2, is DSGVTQTPKHLITATGQRVTLRCSPRSGDLSVYWYQQSLDQGLQFLIQYYNGEERAKGNILERFSAQQFPDLHSELNLSSLELGDSALYFCASSVMGANTGELFFGEGSRLTVL.

The DNA of the CDR3 is TGTGCCTGGGCTTTAGCGGGGATCTCCTACGAGCAGTACTTC. This translates into CAWALAGISYEQYF. The chain recombines TRBV30 with TRBJ2-7; the match to TRBD2 covers 8 bases. Germline V gives CDR1 GTSNPN, CDR2 SVGIG (reference sequence). V lost 5 bases and J lost 0; bases outside the gene matches: 6. The CDR3 covers 14 residues.

This sequence joins TRBV2 and TRBJ2-7, with D possibly TRBD2 on 5 matching bases. Deletions cut 4 bases from V and 4 bases from J, with 8 bases between. This CDR3 region has 12 residues. Germline V gene data show CDR1 as SNHLY and CDR2 as FYNNEI. This chain's CDR3 is CASSAEAYEQYF. In DNA form, the CDR3 reads TGTGCCAGCAGTGCGGAGGCGTACGAGCAGTACTTC.

V gene TRBV7-9 combines with J gene TRBJ2-7; the D is unclear. CDR1 is SEHNR and CDR2 is FQNEAQ in the germline V gene (reference sequence). The CDR3 is 13 amino acids. V lost 0 bases, J lost 2 bases, and 5 bases lay in between. CDR3 coding DNA: TGTGCCAGCAGCTTAGCCGGTACCTACGAGCAGTACTTC. It translates to CASSLAGTYEQYF. The full variable domain, with the rest looked up from reference TRBV7-9 and TRBJ2-7, is DTGVSQNPRHKITKRGQNVTFRCDPISEHNRLYWYRQTLGQGPEFLTYFQNEAQLEKSRLLSDRFSAERPKGSFSTLEIQRTEQGDSAMYLCASSLAGTYEQYFGPGTRLTVT.

The gene calls are TRBV27 and TRBJ2-5; tentatively, D is TRBD2 (6 bases). Germline V gene data show CDR1 as MNHEY and CDR2 as SMNVEV (reference sequence). V shed 3 bases and J shed 4 bases, with 12 bases lying between them. This CDR3 is built from 14 residues. The CDR3 coding sequence is TGTGCCAGCAGTTTGGCGGGGCTGGGAGAGACCCAGTACTTC. It translates to CASSLAGLGETQYF.

V usage is TRBV5-1 and J usage is TRBJ1-1; D uncertain. Germline values: CDR1 SGHRS, CDR2 YFSETQ. V gave up 0 bases and J gave up 3 bases, with 12 bases separating them. This CDR3 is built from 15 residues. The CDR3 region is CASSLVEVRDTEAFF. CDR3 bases: TGCGCCAGCAGCTTGGTGGAGGTTAGGGACACTGAAGCTTTCTTT.

The CDR3, as DNA: TGTGCCAGCAGTTCACTCCGGGAGAGTGGTGAAAAACTGTTTTTT. Its translation is CASSSLRESGEKLFF. The genes are TRBV28 and TRBJ1-4; D not certain. V was clipped by 4 bases and J by 7 bases, with 16 bases between them. Germline CDR1 MDHEN, CDR2 SYDVKM. This CDR3 is 15 amino acids long.